The 26 T cell receptor beta chains reported below all come from one sample, sequenced in a study of cytotoxic CD8 clonotypes in ibrutinib-treated CLL. Clones were sequenced by immunoSEQ multiplex PCR, and TCRdb holds only the in-frame ones, with some missing. The sample lists about 130,000 clones; under 90% were seen once. The sequenced sample was PBMCs, obtained after 24 months of ibrutinib treatment. The receptors come from a human donor with chronic lymphocytic leukemia.

This chain connects TRBV28 to TRBJ2-5; maybe TRBD1 (5 bases). Germline lookup yields CDR1 MDHEN and CDR2 SYDVKM. The CDR3 totals 15 residues. V shed 5 bases and J shed 3 bases, with 16 bases lying between them. The CDR3 sequence is CASSPTGAGKETQYF. The DNA of the CDR3 is TGTGCCAGCAGTCCTACTGGGGCAGGGAAAGAGACCCAGTACTTC.

This clone was counted a few times. The chain employs TRBV5-1 and TRBJ1-1; D is undetermined. Trimming stripped 3 bases from V and 8 bases from J, with 14 bases between. The CDR3 is made up of 13 amino acids. The germline V gene encodes CDR1 SGHRS and CDR2 YFSETQ. The DNA for the CDR3 is TGCGCCAGCAGCTGGATTATGGACGGGGAAGCTTTCTTT. Encoded protein: CASSWIMDGEAFF.

This clone came up once. This chain uses TRBV5-4 with TRBJ2-2; 12 nucleotides line up with TRBD2. Losses at the gene ends were 4 bases for V and 5 bases for J; bases not matched to a gene: 6. This CDR3 region has 16 residues. CDR1 and CDR2 from the germline V gene are SGHNT and YYREEE (reference sequence). The DNA of the CDR3 is TGTGCCAGCAGCGGCGGGACTAGCGGGCCAACCGGGGAGCTGTTTTTT. Protein: CASSGGTSGPTGELFF.

The chain uses TRBV4-2 and TRBJ2-5; TRBD2 agrees at 8 bases. The trim removed 2 bases at V and 4 bases at J, leaving 9 bases unmatched. The CDR3 runs to 16 residues. Germline V gene lookup returns CDR1 LGHNA and CDR2 YNFKEQ. CDR3 loop: CASSQIGGGLRETQYF. CDR3 bases: TGTGCCAGCAGCCAAATTGGCGGGGGGCTTCGAGAGACCCAGTACTTC.

The chain links TRBV18 to TRBJ1-6, with D possibly TRBD1 on 5 matching bases. Germline CDR1 KGHSH, CDR2 LQKENI. Trimming left V 4 bases short and J 2 bases short, with 6 bases between. The CDR3 loop spans 14 amino acids. The CDR3 sequence: CASSQGTYNSPLHF. The CDR3 bases are TGTGCCAGCTCACAGGGGACCTATAATTCACCCCTCCACTTT.

Comment on this clone: A junction boundary mismatches the germline segment, possibly from a read error. The V and J genes are TRBV27 and TRBJ1-5; the D is unclear. CDR1 is MNHEY, CDR2 SMNVEV, per germline (reference sequence). CDR3 length: 14 amino acids. The CDR3 DNA is TGTGCCACCAGTTTACGGCATAGCAATCAGCCCCAGCATTTT. It codes for CATSLRHSNQPQHF.

The V call is TRBV29-1, the J call TRBJ2-3, with 14 nucleotides matching TRBD2. The CDR3 sequence is 15 residues long. Trimming cost V 4 bases and J 4 bases; bases outside gene matches: 4. Germline values: CDR1 SQVTM, CDR2 ANQGSEA. This CDR3 reads CSVGGLAGGPDTQYF. CDR3 sequence (DNA): TGCAGCGTTGGAGGACTAGCGGGGGGTCCAGATACGCAGTATTTT.

This chain connects TRBV11-3 to TRBJ2-3, with TRBD2 matching 13 bases. V lost 2 bases and J lost 2; bases outside the gene matches: 7. Per germline, CDR1 SGHNT and CDR2 YENEEA. This CDR3 region has 18 residues. DNA of the CDR3: TGTGCCAGCAGCTTACCCGGGACTAGCGGGGTCCACACAGATACGCAGTATTTT. It yields the protein CASSLPGTSGVHTDTQYF.

The rearrangement joins TRBV10-1 to TRBJ2-7, with 9 bases matching TRBD1. J lost 1 base, V lost 6 bases, and 10 bases had no gene match. This CDR3 is built from 16 residues. Germline CDR1 reads WNHNN; CDR2 reads SYGVQD (reference sequence). The CDR3 here is CASSLLRDRESYEQYF. CDR3 nucleotide sequence: TGCGCCAGCAGCCTTCTCCGGGACAGGGAATCCTACGAGCAGTACTTC.

The CDR3 here is CASKGGGALTNEKLFF. CDR3 sequence (DNA): TGTGCCAGCAAGGGAGGGGGCGCGTTAACTAATGAAAAACTGTTTTTT. J is TRBJ1-4 and V is TRBV27, with 7 bases matching TRBD1. CDR1 and CDR2 (germline): MNHEY, SMNVEV (reference sequence). The ends lost 7 bases at V and 1 base at J; junction bases unmatched: 9. This CDR3 is 16 amino acids long.

The V call is TRBV7-2, the J call TRBJ2-2; D not certain. Germline V lookup: CDR1 SGHTA, CDR2 FQGNSA. The CDR3 totals 13 residues. The V and J ends lost 3 bases and 4 bases respectively, with 6 bases between them. The CDR3 protein is CASSFWGTGELFF. CDR3 coding DNA: TGTGCCAGCAGCTTCTGGGGCACCGGGGAGCTGTTTTTT.

The chain joins TRBV7-2 to TRBJ2-1; 11 bases map to TRBD2. Germline V CDR1 and CDR2: SGHTA, FQGNSA. The CDR3 is 15 residues long. The trim removed 4 bases at V and 3 bases at J, leaving 2 bases unmatched. The CDR3 is CASSSSGGLYNEQFF. The CDR3 coding sequence is TGTGCCAGCAGCTCTAGCGGGGGGCTCTACAATGAGCAGTTCTTC.

V and J are TRBV30 and TRBJ2-7, with a weak D call TRBD1 (6 bases). V lost 2 bases to trimming and J lost 9 bases, with 17 bases between them. The CDR3 spans 13 residues. Germline CDR1 GTSNPN, CDR2 SVGIG (reference sequence). CDR3 sequence: CAWSSPGARVQYF. In DNA, the CDR3 is TGTGCCTGGAGTTCTCCAGGGGCTCGGGTGCAGTACTTC.

The chain couples TRBV25-1 to TRBJ1-6; the D is unclear. V lost 6 bases and J 2 bases, leaving 8 bases between the germline ends. This CDR3 has 14 amino acids. Germline values: CDR1 MGHDK, CDR2 SYGVNS. The CDR3: CASSPGAYNSPLHF. The CDR3 DNA reads TGTGCCAGCAGCCCCGGAGCCTATAATTCACCCCTCCACTTT. Together with reference TRBV25-1 and TRBJ1-6, the CDR3 gives the full variable domain: EADIYQTPRYLVIGTGKKITLECSQTMGHDKMYWYQQDPGMELHLIHYSYGVNSTEKGDLSSESTVSRIRTEHFPLTLESARPSHTSQYLCASSPGAYNSPLHFGNGTRLTVT.

The V gene is TRBV2, the J gene TRBJ1-3, with D hard to call. V was shortened by 3 bases and J by 3 bases, with 12 bases between the two germline ends. This CDR3 is built from 15 residues. Germline loops: CDR1 SNHLY, CDR2 FYNNEI. For the CDR3, the DNA is TGTGCCAGCAGTGAGGTGGCAGGCGATGGAAACACCATATATTTT. Encoded protein: CASSEVAGDGNTIYF.

This clone has only one observation. The chain joins TRBV11-2 to TRBJ1-2, with no clear D. CDR3 length equals 13 residues. Trimming removed 0 bases from V and 7 bases from J, with 9 bases in between. CDR1 SGHAT and CDR2 FQNNGV come from the germline V gene. The CDR3 loop reads CASSLEGVGGYTF. The CDR3 nucleotides are TGTGCCAGCAGCTTAGAGGGTGTCGGTGGCTACACCTTC.

V usage is TRBV9 and J usage is TRBJ2-2; TRBD1 aligns across 7 bases. The CDR3 extends over 15 amino acids. Germline lookup yields CDR1 SGDLS and CDR2 YYNGEE. J lost 4 bases, V lost 2 bases, and 5 bases had no gene match. CDR3 sequence reads: CASSVEGGPTGELFF. CDR3 coding DNA: TGTGCCAGCAGCGTCGAAGGGGGCCCCACCGGGGAGCTGTTTTTT.

The rearrangement uses TRBV14 and TRBJ2-7; a possible D gene is TRBD2 (6 bases). Trimming left V 0 bases short and J 0 bases short, with 9 bases between. This CDR3 has 15 residues. Per the germline V gene, CDR1 is SGHDN and CDR2 is FVKESK. DNA for the CDR3: TGTGCCAGCAGCCAAGATCACGGGGGCTCCTACGAGCAGTACTTC. It specifies CASSQDHGGSYEQYF.

This clone has only one observation. The V and J genes are TRBV7-2 and TRBJ1-6; TRBD1 is a possible D gene (6 bases). In germline, CDR1 is SGHTA, CDR2 FQGNSA. V gave up 1 base and J gave up 14 bases, with 12 bases separating them. The CDR3 has 13 amino acids. Here the CDR3 reads CASSLDYAGALHF. CDR3 nucleotides: TGTGCCAGCAGCTTAGATTACGCAGGGGCCCTCCACTTT.

The chain couples TRBV5-6 to TRBJ1-5; 11 nucleotides agree with TRBD1. CDR1 is SGHDT and CDR2 is YYEEEE in the germline V gene. V lost 0 bases, J lost 3 bases, and 5 bases stayed unmatched. This CDR3 has 17 amino acids. The CDR3 loop is CASSLAGTGGYNQPQHF. The CDR3 bases are TGTGCCAGCAGCTTGGCCGGGACAGGGGGATACAATCAGCCCCAGCATTTT.

V usage is TRBV19 and J usage is TRBJ2-7; 8 nucleotides match TRBD1. CDR3 length: 17 amino acids. Germline trimming cut 4 bases from V and 1 base from J; bases unmatched to any gene: 12. Germline lookup yields CDR1 LNHDA and CDR2 SQIVND (reference sequence). The CDR3 reads CASSTLGTGPVSYEQYF. The CDR3 DNA follows: TGTGCCAGTAGTACGTTAGGGACAGGTCCGGTATCCTACGAGCAGTACTTC. Complete variable domain (other parts from reference TRBV19 and TRBJ2-7): DGGITQSPKYLFRKEGQNVTLSCEQNLNHDAMYWYRQDPGQGLRLIYYSQIVNDFQKGDIAEGYSVSREKKESFPLTVTSAQKNPTAFYLCASSTLGTGPVSYEQYFGPGTRLTVT.

The chain has TRBV11-1 and TRBJ2-1; 11 nucleotides line up with TRBD2. Germline lookup yields CDR1 SGHAT and CDR2 FQDESV (reference sequence). The CDR3 sequence is 15 residues long. With 3 bases clipped from V and 7 bases from J, the junction kept 5 bases outside the gene matches. For the CDR3, the DNA is TGTGCCAGCAGCTTCTTTAGCGGGGGGGCAAATGAGCAGTTCTTC. Encoded protein: CASSFFSGGANEQFF.

The rearrangement joins TRBV19 to TRBJ1-1; D perhaps matches TRBD1 (6 bases). With 7 bases removed from V and 0 bases from J, the gap between germline ends came to 21 bases. The CDR3 extends over 17 amino acids. Germline CDR1 and CDR2: LNHDA and SQIVND (reference sequence). CDR3: CASTSGQPVGMNTEAFF. In nucleotides, the CDR3 is TGTGCCAGTACGTCTGGACAGCCAGTAGGTATGAACACTGAAGCTTTCTTT.

This clone was observed once. V is TRBV6-1 and J is TRBJ2-1, with no clear D. The CDR3 consists of 13 residues. V was shortened by 5 bases and J by 7 bases, with 12 bases between the two germline ends. Germline CDR1 and CDR2: MNHNS and SASEGT. Here the CDR3 DNA reads TGTGCCAGCAGTTCTAACAGAAGAAATGAGCAGTTCTTC. As protein: CASSSNRRNEQFF.

This chain links TRBV11-3 with TRBJ1-5; 7 nucleotides agree with TRBD1. The trim removed 5 bases at V and 3 bases at J, leaving 10 bases unmatched. The CDR3 spans 16 residues. Looked up from germline, CDR1 is SGHNT and CDR2 is YENEEA. CDR3: CASSSRGQNYNQPQHF. The CDR3 DNA reads as TGTGCCAGCAGCAGCAGGGGACAGAACTACAATCAGCCCCAGCATTTT.

This sequence joins TRBV10-1 and TRBJ1-1, with D hard to call. Per germline, CDR1 WNHNN and CDR2 SYGVQD (reference sequence). There are 13 residues in the CDR3. V lost 3 bases and J lost 4, with 9 bases in between. The CDR3 DNA reads as TGCGCCAGCAGTGATCCCTACGGCACTGAAGCTTTCTTT. Amino acid sequence: CASSDPYGTEAFF.